This T cell receptor (beta chain) was recovered during a study of T cells expressing NK-cell markers. Across the whole study: Sequenced donors, eight in total, included seven who were HCMV-seropositive and one who was seronegative. General study results and limits: Whether the expanded NKG2C+ T cell clones recognized HCMV remained unclear.

The germline V gene has CDR1 SGHVS and CDR2 FQNEAQ. The CDR3 has 16 residues. On this clonotype: Antigen specificity is unknown.

5'RACE template switching built TCR beta cDNA with unique molecular identifiers. From its re-call of the 5' RACE reads, TCRdb lists each CDR3 protein once, without DNA. This listing includes some 600,000 distinct CDR3 sequences. This chain uses TRBV7-8 with TRBJ2-3; TCRdb proposes TRBD1, but this gene call is untestable without DNA. This clonotype was obtained from a young man in good health. Material for sequencing was blood T cells: a sorted CD56 or NKG2C T cell subset, CD4+ or CD8+ T cells, or bulk PBMC T cells (not recorded which). CDR3 residues: CASSLNGQGVTDTQYF.